The rows below give T cell receptor beta chains drawn from one sample of a study of blood T cell repertoires in COVID-19. The data were produced by immunoSEQ multiplex PCR, yet TCRdb's version contains in-frame clones alone and is incomplete. The sample comprises roughly 400,000 clones, roughly 90% of which are singletons, and about 1.5% rests with the top ten. Sequencing was done on a sample of PBMCs or T cells enriched from blood (not recorded which). The receptors derive from a woman aged 18-30 years who had been exposed to COVID-19. Both conserved end residues are part of each CDR3. The D gene is left open where the match is weak. Some rows have no size entry. The others give once, few or many, or a class for an expanded clone.

v_gene: TRBV28
d_gene: -
j_gene: TRBJ1-2
abundance: -
CDR3nt: TGTGCCAGCAGCTCCCCGGACAGACCTAACTATGGCTACACCTTC
CDR3aa: CASSSPDRPNYGYTF

v_gene: TRBV10-1
d_gene: TRBD2
j_gene: TRBJ2-7
abundance: once
CDR3nt: TGCGCCAGCAGTGCGTCAACTAGCGGGAGCCTCTACGAGCAGTACTTC
CDR3aa: CASSASTSGSLYEQYF

v_gene: TRBV28
d_gene: -
j_gene: TRBJ2-7
abundance: -
CDR3nt: TGTGCCAGCAGTTTATACCCCAGCGCAGGGGCCCCAAAGGTGCAGTACTTC
CDR3aa: CASSLYPSAGAPKVQYF

v_gene: TRBV24-1
d_gene: TRBD1
j_gene: TRBJ2-3
abundance: -
CDR3nt: TGTGCCACCAGTGACCCGACAGGGACCACAGATACGCAGTATTTT
CDR3aa: CATSDPTGTTDTQYF

v_gene: TRBV7-2
d_gene: -
j_gene: TRBJ2-1
abundance: -
CDR3nt: TGTGCCAGCAGCCCGTGGGGGGGCGGAAACAATGAGCAGTTCTTC
CDR3aa: CASSPWGGGNNEQFF

v_gene: TRBV5-4
d_gene: TRBD1
j_gene: TRBJ1-1
abundance: -
CDR3nt: TGTGCCAGCAGTTTGACAGGGTTATGGGACACTGAAGCTTTCTTT
CDR3aa: CASSLTGLWDTEAFF

v_gene: TRBV7-2
d_gene: -
j_gene: TRBJ1-2
abundance: -
CDR3nt: TGTGCCAGCTTCCAGGATTCCGGCTACACCTTC
CDR3aa: CASFQDSGYTF

v_gene: TRBV5-6
d_gene: TRBD1
j_gene: TRBJ2-1
abundance: -
CDR3nt: TGTGCCAGCAGCTTTGGAGGACAGGGGATGGACAATGAGCAGTTCTTC
CDR3aa: CASSFGGQGMDNEQFF

v_gene: TRBV28
d_gene: -
j_gene: TRBJ2-7
abundance: -
CDR3nt: TGTGCCAGCAGTTTATCAGGGGCTACGTACGAGCAGTACTTC
CDR3aa: CASSLSGATYEQYF

v_gene: TRBV5-4
d_gene: TRBD1
j_gene: TRBJ2-7
abundance: -
CDR3nt: TGTGCCAGCAGCCACGGACAGGGCCCCACCTACGAGCAGTACTTC
CDR3aa: CASSHGQGPTYEQYF

v_gene: TRBV20-1
d_gene: TRBD1
j_gene: TRBJ1-2
abundance: -
CDR3nt: TGCAGTGCTAGTTACGGGACAGGGCGATATGGCTACACCTTC
CDR3aa: CSASYGTGRYGYTF

v_gene: TRBV5-5
d_gene: TRBD1
j_gene: TRBJ1-2
abundance: -
CDR3nt: TGTGCCAGCAGCTTTTGGGGGGACAGGAACCTAGACTATGGCTACACCTTC
CDR3aa: CASSFWGDRNLDYGYTF

v_gene: TRBV11-3
d_gene: -
j_gene: TRBJ2-5
abundance: -
CDR3nt: TGTGCCAGCAGCTTATCGGGTGTGGAGACCCAGTACTTC
CDR3aa: CASSLSGVETQYF

v_gene: TRBV20-1
d_gene: TRBD2
j_gene: TRBJ2-7
abundance: -
CDR3nt: TGCAGTGCTAGCCGGGACTACTACTTC
CDR3aa: CSASRDYYF

v_gene: TRBV7-2
d_gene: TRBD1
j_gene: TRBJ1-2
abundance: -
CDR3nt: TGTGCCAGCAGCTTAGTTTGGACAGGGCAAAACTATGGCTACACCTTC
CDR3aa: CASSLVWTGQNYGYTF

v_gene: TRBV27
d_gene: -
j_gene: TRBJ2-7
abundance: once
CDR3nt: TGTGCCAGTGCCAAAAGGATGGGCATAGGCTACGAGCAGTACTTC
CDR3aa: CASAKRMGIGYEQYF